The rows below give T cell receptor beta chains drawn from one sample of a study of cytomegalovirus exposure and HLA in healthy donors. The assay was immunoSEQ multiplex PCR, and TCRdb's table has in-frame clones only and misses some. The data hold about 99,000 clones, with approximately 64% observed a single time. Sequencing input: PBMCs. These receptors were taken from a woman aged 45 to 65 in good health and CMV-seronegative. The CDR3 runs from the conserved cysteine through the conserved F or W. The D gene is left open where the match is weak. Not every row has a clone size; where given, it reads once, few, many or a size class.

d_gene	v_gene	len	j_gene	abundance	CDR3aa	CDR3nt
-	TRBV5-4	15	TRBJ2-3	-	CASSLADTSTDTQYF	TGTGCCAGCAGCTTGGCCGATACTAGCACAGATACGCAGTATTTT
TRBD2	TRBV5-4	15	TRBJ2-1	-	CASSLVGLGDNEQFF	TGTGCCAGCAGCTTGGTGGGACTAGGGGACAATGAGCAGTTCTTC
-	TRBV10-3	14	TRBJ1-5	-	CATSTGGFNQPQHF	TGTGCCACCAGTACGGGGGGATTTAATCAGCCCCAGCATTTT
-	TRBV27	12	TRBJ2-1	-	CASSTTINEQFF	TGTGCCAGCAGTACGACTATCAATGAGCAGTTCTTC
TRBD1	TRBV15	16	TRBJ2-1	-	CATSRRSGGTYNEQFF	TGTGCCACCAGCAGACGGTCAGGGGGTACCTACAATGAGCAGTTCTTC
-	TRBV5-1	15	TRBJ1-2	few	CASSLEAVVRRGYTF	TGCGCCAGCAGCTTGGAGGCAGTCGTTCGGCGGGGCTACACCTTC
TRBD1	TRBV7-9	15	TRBJ1-6	-	CASSPGRGLDSPLHF	TGTGCCAGCAGCCCCGGTAGGGGGCTGGATTCACCCCTCCACTTT
TRBD1	TRBV11-3	12	TRBJ1-2	-	CASKSTGTGYTF	TGTGCCAGCAAATCGACAGGGACTGGCTACACCTTC
TRBD1	TRBV10-3	14	TRBJ1-4	-	CAISEDRVSEKLFF	TGTGCCATCAGTGAGGACAGGGTGAGCGAAAAACTGTTTTTT
-	TRBV28	15	TRBJ1-4	-	CASRTPNPGNEKLFF	TGTGCCAGCAGGACACCAAACCCTGGGAATGAAAAACTGTTTTTT
TRBD2	TRBV27	14	TRBJ2-5	-	CASSPSSGSKTQYF	TGTGCCAGCAGTCCGTCCAGCGGGAGTAAGACCCAGTACTTC
TRBD1	TRBV2	14	TRBJ2-5	-	CASSADRGAETQYF	TGTGCCAGCAGTGCTGACAGGGGAGCGGAGACCCAGTACTTC
-	TRBV19	13	TRBJ1-1	-	CASSQQTNTEAFF	TGTGCCAGTAGCCAACAGACGAACACTGAAGCTTTCTTT